This passage covers 25 T cell receptor beta chains from one sample sequenced in a study of cytomegalovirus exposure and HLA in healthy donors. PCR involved 60 Vbeta and 13 Jbeta primers. Clones were read by immunoSEQ multiplex PCR, and TCRdb kept only the in-frame ones, dropping some. The data contain some 130,000 clones, about 70% of them seen just once; the ten biggest clones take up roughly 7%. Sequencing was done on a sample of PBMCs. Receptor source: a male donor in good health and CMV-seronegative.

The gene calls are TRBV18 and TRBJ2-7; 11 nucleotides line up with TRBD2. Germline CDR1 and CDR2: KGHSH and LQKENI. This CDR3 contains 15 residues. Trimming removed 4 bases from V and 3 bases from J; junction bases left unmatched: 5. DNA for the CDR3: TGTGCCAGCTCACAATGGACTAGCGGGCACTACGAGCAGTACTTC. It is translated as CASSQWTSGHYEQYF.

The chain is built from TRBV30 and TRBJ2-1, with D hard to call. V shed 0 bases and J shed 10 bases, with 7 bases lying between them. The germline V gene encodes CDR1 GTSNPN and CDR2 SVGIG (reference sequence). The CDR3 runs 11 residues. DNA of the CDR3: TGTGCCTGGAGTGTACTCCGGGAGCAGTTCTTC. Encoded protein: CAWSVLREQFF.

The rearrangement joins TRBV19 to TRBJ1-5; 10 bases are shared with TRBD1. The J segment lost 2 bases and the V segment lost 6 bases, leaving 4 bases of the junction unmatched. The CDR3 is made up of 15 amino acids. Germline V gene lookup returns CDR1 LNHDA and CDR2 SQIVND (reference sequence). As DNA, the CDR3 is TGTGCCAGTAGGACAGGGGGCTTAGGCAATCAGCCCCAGCATTTT. This gives the protein CASRTGGLGNQPQHF.

The chain links TRBV6-1 to TRBJ2-7; D possibly corresponds to TRBD2 (6 bases). The V gene lost 2 bases and the J gene lost 1 base, with 12 bases spanning the gap. CDR1 and CDR2 (germline): MNHNS, SASEGT. The length of the CDR3 is 15 residues. The CDR3 DNA sequence: TGTGCCAGCAGTGAACGCCCTGGGGGGTCCTACGAGCAGTACTTC. Encoded protein: CASSERPGGSYEQYF.

This chain connects TRBV15 to TRBJ2-1, with TRBD2 as a possible D gene (5 bases). Per germline, CDR1 LNHNV and CDR2 YYDKDF (reference sequence). CDR3 size: 14 residues. Trimming pared 3 bases from V and 2 bases from J, leaving 8 bases between. CDR3 region: CATSRPGAYNEQFF. CDR3 in DNA: TGTGCCACCAGCAGGCCCGGGGCCTACAATGAGCAGTTCTTC.

The chain couples TRBV4-3 to TRBJ2-7; TRBD2 matches at 10 bases. The V segment lost 3 bases and the J segment 3 bases; nucleotides outside the gene matches: 5. The CDR3 has 15 amino acids. CDR1 is LGHNA and CDR2 is YSLEER in the germline V gene. The CDR3 protein is CASSHVLAGDYEQYF. The CDR3 DNA reads as TGCGCCAGCAGCCATGTTCTAGCGGGGGACTACGAGCAGTACTTC.

The chain carries TRBV28 and TRBJ2-3; maybe TRBD2 (5 bases). The germline gives CDR1 MDHEN, CDR2 SYDVKM. The CDR3 has 13 amino acids. Trimming shortened V by 11 bases and J by 2 bases, and 14 bases separated the two germline ends. Here the CDR3 DNA reads TGTGCCCTGGGAGTTGGGAACACAGATACGCAGTATTTT. It encodes CALGVGNTDTQYF.

This clone was detected a few times. The chain has TRBV5-4 and TRBJ1-1; D gene uncertain. The V and J ends lost 0 bases and 1 base respectively, with 7 bases between them. Germline values: CDR1 SGHNT, CDR2 YYREEE (reference sequence). The CDR3 is made up of 14 amino acids. CDR3 bases: TGTGCCAGCAGCTTGGTGTCCAGGAACACTGAAGCTTTCTTT. Translation: CASSLVSRNTEAFF.

Comment on this clone: A junction boundary mismatches the germline segment, possibly from a read error. The chain combines TRBV6-1 with TRBJ1-6; D not certain. This CDR3 is built from 13 residues. In germline, CDR1 is MNHNS, CDR2 SASEGT. Here the CDR3 reads CIRQAENNSPLHF. Here the CDR3 DNA reads TGCATACGCCAGGCCGAAAATAATTCACCCCTCCACTTT.

This clone was found a few times. The V and J genes are TRBV28 and TRBJ2-1, with 10 bases aligning to TRBD1. The CDR3 consists of 17 residues. Germline V gene sequence: CDR1 MDHEN, CDR2 SYDVKM. V trimming: 0 bases; J trimming: 0 bases; junction bases outside the gene matches: 2. Here the CDR3 reads CASSLWGQGSSYNEQFF. Written as DNA, the CDR3 is TGTGCCAGCAGTTTATGGGGACAGGGGAGCTCCTACAATGAGCAGTTCTTC. The entire variable domain, with the rest obtained from reference TRBV28 and TRBJ2-1, is as follows: DVKVTQSSRYLVKRTGEKVFLECVQDMDHENMFWYRQDPGLGLRLIYFSYDVKMKEKGDIPEGYSVSREKKERFSLILESASTNQTSMYLCASSLWGQGSSYNEQFFGPGTRLTVL.

This chain connects TRBV13 to TRBJ1-2, with 8 positions matching TRBD1. Trimming cost V 0 bases and J 7 bases; bases outside gene matches: 4. Germline CDR1 PRHDT, CDR2 FYEKMQ (reference sequence). The CDR3 has 14 amino acids. CDR3 sequence reads: CASSLGQGVAGYTF. CDR3 DNA sequence: TGTGCCAGCAGCTTAGGACAGGGGGTGGCTGGCTACACCTTC.

This rearrangement joins TRBV7-6 to TRBJ2-5; 9 bases align to TRBD1. Germline V gene lookup returns CDR1 SGHVS and CDR2 FNYEAQ. V shed 1 base, J shed 8 bases, and the junction held 5 bases outside the gene matches. The CDR3 is 14 amino acids. CDR3 bases: TGTGCCAGCAGCTTAGGAGGACAGGGGAAAACCCAGTACTTC. Translated, it gives CASSLGGQGKTQYF.

The chain uses TRBV7-8 and TRBJ2-7, with TRBD1 matching over 8 bases. V shed 1 base and J 6 bases; nucleotides not matched to a gene: 5. Germline V gives CDR1 SGHVS, CDR2 FQNEAQ. The CDR3 runs 14 residues. CDR3 region: CASSLVQTGAEQYF. CDR3 coding DNA: TGTGCCAGCAGCTTAGTCCAGACAGGGGCCGAGCAGTACTTC.

This chain links TRBV13 with TRBJ1-5, with TRBD1 as a possible D gene (5 bases). CDR1 PRHDT and CDR2 FYEKMQ come from the germline V gene (reference sequence). V lost 8 bases, J lost 2 bases, and 7 bases lay in between. CDR3 size: 12 residues. CDR3 in amino acids: CASGRGNQPQHF. The CDR3 DNA is TGTGCCAGCGGCAGGGGCAATCAGCCCCAGCATTTT.

V gene TRBV7-6 combines with J gene TRBJ2-5, with a weak D call TRBD1 (6 bases). V gave up 5 bases and J gave up 5 bases, with 12 bases separating them. Germline values: CDR1 SGHVS, CDR2 FNYEAQ. This CDR3 is built from 13 residues. CDR3 DNA sequence: TGTGCCAGCAGCCTTCCAGGGGAGGAGACCCAGTACTTC. Its protein is CASSLPGEETQYF.

V gene TRBV15 combines with J gene TRBJ1-1; 8 bases match TRBD1. The germline V gene encodes CDR1 LNHNV and CDR2 YYDKDF (reference sequence). V shed 4 bases and J 4 bases; nucleotides not matched to a gene: 17. The CDR3 spans 18 residues. In DNA form, the CDR3 reads TGTGCCACCAGCACATACCCCAGAGGGGCAGGGGGCGTCACTGAAGCTTTCTTT. Its protein product is CATSTYPRGAGGVTEAFF. The whole variable domain, remainder taken from reference TRBV15 and TRBJ1-1, is DAMVIQNPRYQVTQFGKPVTLSCSQTLNHNVMYWYQQKSSQAPKLLFHYYDKDFNNEADTPDNFQSRRPNTSFCFLDIRSPGLGDTAMYLCATSTYPRGAGGVTEAFFGQGTRLTVV.

This clone turned up a few times. In nucleotides, the CDR3 is TGTGCCAGCAGCTTGGGACTAGCGGGAGAAGAGACCCAGTACTTC. Translated, it gives CASSLGLAGEETQYF. V and J are TRBV5-5 and TRBJ2-5; 12 bases align to TRBD2. J lost 3 bases, V lost 0 bases, and 0 bases had no gene match. CDR1 SGHKS and CDR2 YYEKEE come from the germline V gene (reference sequence). The CDR3 covers 15 residues.

The chain couples TRBV2 to TRBJ2-5; tentative D call: TRBD1 (5 bases). CDR3 size: 13 residues. V lost 4 bases and J 5 bases, leaving 11 bases between the germline ends. The germline gives CDR1 SNHLY, CDR2 FYNNEI. The CDR3 reads CASSGGQEETQYF. The CDR3 nucleotides are TGTGCCAGCAGTGGCGGACAAGAGGAGACCCAGTACTTC.

V is TRBV2 and J is TRBJ2-3, with 9 bases matching TRBD2. This CDR3 has 16 residues. The germline V gene has CDR1 SNHLY and CDR2 FYNNEI. Losses at the gene ends were 6 bases for V and 2 bases for J; bases not matched to a gene: 9. CDR3 protein: CASSSELAGTTDTQYF. The CDR3 region has the DNA TGTGCCAGCAGCTCTGAGCTAGCGGGGACCACAGATACGCAGTATTTT.

This clone was detected a few times. The chain is built from TRBV28 and TRBJ2-3; D perhaps matches TRBD2 (6 bases). Deletions cut 5 bases from V and 10 bases from J, with 16 bases between. Germline CDR1 MDHEN, CDR2 SYDVKM. There are 13 residues in the CDR3. In nucleotides, the CDR3 is TGTGCCAGCAGTACTCTAGGGAGGACCCCGCAGTATTTT. Its translation is CASSTLGRTPQYF. Supplemented by reference TRBV28 and TRBJ2-3, the full variable domain reads DVKVTQSSRYLVKRTGEKVFLECVQDMDHENMFWYRQDPGLGLRLIYFSYDVKMKEKGDIPEGYSVSREKKERFSLILESASTNQTSMYLCASSTLGRTPQYFGPGTRLTVL.

This chain connects TRBV28 to TRBJ1-1, with 12 bases lining up with TRBD1. The CDR3 is made up of 16 amino acids. Unmatched junction bases numbered 12, after V lost 5 bases and J lost 8 bases. Germline V gene data show CDR1 as MDHEN and CDR2 as SYDVKM. The chain's CDR3 is CASSPSGQGAIGEAFF. CDR3 DNA sequence: TGTGCCAGCAGTCCCTCGGGACAGGGGGCGATTGGAGAAGCTTTCTTT. Full variable domain (outside the CDR3, taken from reference TRBV28 and TRBJ1-1): DVKVTQSSRYLVKRTGEKVFLECVQDMDHENMFWYRQDPGLGLRLIYFSYDVKMKEKGDIPEGYSVSREKKERFSLILESASTNQTSMYLCASSPSGQGAIGEAFFGQGTRLTVV.

This clone was observed a handful of times. The V call is TRBV7-9, the J call TRBJ2-5; tentatively, D is TRBD2 (5 bases). The V gene's germline CDR1 is SEHNR and CDR2 FQNEAQ (reference sequence). The CDR3 extends over 13 amino acids. V was clipped by 4 bases and J by 5 bases, with 11 bases between them. The DNA for the CDR3 is TGTGCCAGCAGCTCTCTCCGCGGGGAGACCCAGTACTTC. It is translated as CASSSLRGETQYF.

The genes are TRBV2 and TRBJ1-4; TRBD1 agrees at 8 bases. V was pared by 8 bases and J by 3 bases, with 2 bases of the junction left unmatched. The CDR3 consists of 13 residues. CDR1 is SNHLY, CDR2 FYNNEI, per germline. DNA of the CDR3: TGTGCCAGCTGGGGACAGGCTAATGAAAAACTGTTTTTT. It codes for CASWGQANEKLFF. The complete variable domain, with remaining parts taken from reference TRBV2 and TRBJ1-4, reads EPEVTQTPSHQVTQMGQEVILRCVPISNHLYFYWYRQILGQKVEFLVSFYNNEISEKSEIFDDQFSVERPDGSNFTLKIRSTKLEDSAMYFCASWGQANEKLFFGSGTQLSVL.

This clone has a single count. The CDR3 loop reads CASSPSAWAKNIQYF. Written as DNA, the CDR3 is TGTGCCAGCAGTCCCTCCGCGTGGGCCAAAAACATTCAGTACTTC. This rearrangement joins TRBV6-5 to TRBJ2-4; D uncertain. CDR3 length: 15 amino acids. V lost 5 bases, J lost 1 base, and 12 bases lay in between. The germline gives CDR1 MNHEY, CDR2 SVGAGI.

The CDR3 protein is CASSLGLPGELFF. DNA for the CDR3: TGCGCCAGCAGCCTAGGACTGCCCGGGGAGCTGTTTTTT. V usage is TRBV5-1 and J usage is TRBJ2-2, with a tentative D call TRBD2 (5 bases). The CDR3 is 13 residues long. CDR1 and CDR2 from the germline V gene are SGHRS and YFSETQ. The V gene lost 4 bases and the J gene lost 6 bases, with 10 bases spanning the gap.